Following are 8 T cell receptor beta chains from one sample sequenced in a study of technical replicates of blood from several donors. The method was immunoSEQ multiplex PCR; TCRdb's version includes in-frame clones alone and lacks a portion of them. The sample holds tens of thousands of clones, around 93% seen once. The material sequenced was T cells isolated from PBMCs. The receptors stem from a human donor in good health.

The rearrangement joins TRBV30 to TRBJ1-5; possible D gene TRBD1, 6 bases. Germline V CDR1 and CDR2: GTSNPN, SVGIG (reference sequence). Trimming took off 0 bases at V and 0 bases at J, with 12 bases between the two ends. The CDR3 is made up of 16 amino acids. CDR3 nucleotides: TGTGCCTGGAGTGTACCAGGGGCTCTTAGCAATCAGCCCCAGCATTTT. Protein product: CAWSVPGALSNQPQHF.

The chain carries TRBV5-1 and TRBJ1-1, with 10 bases aligning to TRBD1. The CDR3 is 18 amino acids. CDR1 is SGHRS, CDR2 YFSETQ, per germline. The J segment lost 1 base and the V segment lost 0 bases, leaving 9 bases of the junction unmatched. The CDR3 sequence is CASSLAWTGGKGNTEAFF. The CDR3 DNA follows: TGCGCCAGCAGCTTGGCCTGGACAGGGGGGAAGGGGAACACTGAAGCTTTCTTT.

The rearrangement links TRBV5-1 to TRBJ2-7, with D possibly being TRBD2 (6 bases). This CDR3 is 14 amino acids long. Trimming stripped 0 bases from V and 3 bases from J, with 10 bases between. CDR1 SGHRS and CDR2 YFSETQ come from the germline V gene. In DNA form, the CDR3 reads TGCGCCAGCAGCTTGGTCGGGAGCCGCTACGAGCAGTACTTC. Its translation is CASSLVGSRYEQYF.

The rearrangement links TRBV11-2 to TRBJ2-7; tentative D call: TRBD2 (6 bases). Trimming pared 5 bases from V and 3 bases from J, leaving 14 bases between. Germline loops: CDR1 SGHAT, CDR2 FQNNGV. The CDR3 totals 14 residues. The CDR3 nucleotides read TGTGCCAGCAGCGTCCTAGCGTTGATCTACGAGCAGTACTTC. Residues: CASSVLALIYEQYF. The full variable domain, rest sourced from reference TRBV11-2 and TRBJ2-7, is EAGVAQSPRYKIIEKRQSVAFWCNPISGHATLYWYQQILGQGPKLLIQFQNNGVVDDSQLPKDRFSAERLKGVDSTLKIQPAKLEDSAVYLCASSVLALIYEQYFGPGTRLTVT.

The CDR3 DNA sequence: TGCGCCAGCAGCCAAGAAGTTAAGGAGGCCTCCTACGAGCAGTACTTC. Translation: CASSQEVKEASYEQYF. The chain employs TRBV4-1 and TRBJ2-7, with TRBD2 as a possible D gene (5 bases). Germline CDR1 reads MGHRA; CDR2 reads YSYEKL. Trimming stripped 0 bases from V and 0 bases from J, with 12 bases between. The CDR3 is 16 residues long.

The rearrangement uses TRBV7-9 and TRBJ2-7; 9 nucleotides match TRBD2. Trimming removed 3 bases from V and 2 bases from J; junction bases left unmatched: 5. This CDR3 spans 15 amino acids. CDR1 and CDR2 from the germline V gene are SEHNR and FQNEAQ (reference sequence). CDR3 residues: CASSFAGGPTYEQYF. DNA for the CDR3: TGTGCCAGCAGCTTTGCGGGGGGGCCTACCTACGAGCAGTACTTC.

The rearrangement uses TRBV6-5 and TRBJ2-7; D is unclear. Germline CDR1 MNHEY, CDR2 SVGAGI. The CDR3 sequence is 12 residues long. Trimming stripped 6 bases from V and 4 bases from J, with 10 bases between. The CDR3 sequence is CASSPTKYEQYF. The CDR3 DNA is TGTGCCAGCAGCCCTACGAAGTACGAGCAGTACTTC.

The chain joins TRBV4-1 to TRBJ2-1, with D unclear. The CDR3 loop spans 16 amino acids. Germline V lookup: CDR1 MGHRA, CDR2 YSYEKL. The ends were cut back, 4 bases at V and 0 bases at J, with 13 bases in the middle. CDR3 sequence: CASSPVGFSSYNEQFF. In nucleotides, the CDR3 is TGCGCCAGCAGCCCCGTCGGGTTCAGCTCCTACAATGAGCAGTTCTTC.